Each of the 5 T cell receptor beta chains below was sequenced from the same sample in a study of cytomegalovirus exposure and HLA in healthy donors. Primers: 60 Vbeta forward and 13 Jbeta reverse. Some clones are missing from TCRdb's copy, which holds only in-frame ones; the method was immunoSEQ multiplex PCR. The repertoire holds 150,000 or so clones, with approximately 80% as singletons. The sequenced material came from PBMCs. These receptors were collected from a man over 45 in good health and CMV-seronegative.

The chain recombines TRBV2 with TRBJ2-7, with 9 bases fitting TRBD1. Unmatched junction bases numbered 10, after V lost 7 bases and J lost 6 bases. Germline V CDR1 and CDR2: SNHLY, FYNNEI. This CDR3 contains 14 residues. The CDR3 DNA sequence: TGTGCCAGCAATCCGGGACAGGGTTTTAGCGAGCAGTACTTC. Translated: CASNPGQGFSEQYF.

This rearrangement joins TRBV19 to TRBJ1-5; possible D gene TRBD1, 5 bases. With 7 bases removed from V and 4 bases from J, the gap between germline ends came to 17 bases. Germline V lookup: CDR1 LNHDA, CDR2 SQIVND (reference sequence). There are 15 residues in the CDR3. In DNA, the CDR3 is TGTGCCAGTACCCAAGGACAAGCCAGAAATCAGCCCCAGCATTTT. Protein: CASTQGQARNQPQHF.

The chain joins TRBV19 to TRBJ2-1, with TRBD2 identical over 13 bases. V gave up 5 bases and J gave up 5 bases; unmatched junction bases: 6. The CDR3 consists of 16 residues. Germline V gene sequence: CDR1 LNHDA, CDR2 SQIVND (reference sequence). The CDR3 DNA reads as TGTGCCAGTAGTCCTTGGACTAGCGGGGGCAACAATGAGCAGTTCTTC. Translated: CASSPWTSGGNNEQFF.

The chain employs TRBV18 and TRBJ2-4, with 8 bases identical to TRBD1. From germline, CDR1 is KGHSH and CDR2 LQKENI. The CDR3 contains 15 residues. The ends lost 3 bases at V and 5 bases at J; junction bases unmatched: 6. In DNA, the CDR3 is TGTGCCAGCTCACCTGCCGGGGGACAGGAAAACATTCAGTACTTC. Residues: CASSPAGGQENIQYF.

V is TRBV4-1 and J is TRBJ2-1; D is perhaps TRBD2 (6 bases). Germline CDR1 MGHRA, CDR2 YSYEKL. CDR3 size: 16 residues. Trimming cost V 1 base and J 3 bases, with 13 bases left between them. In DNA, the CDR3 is TGCGCCAGCAGCCAAGTTCACCGGGGGAACTACAATGAGCAGTTCTTC. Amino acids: CASSQVHRGNYNEQFF.